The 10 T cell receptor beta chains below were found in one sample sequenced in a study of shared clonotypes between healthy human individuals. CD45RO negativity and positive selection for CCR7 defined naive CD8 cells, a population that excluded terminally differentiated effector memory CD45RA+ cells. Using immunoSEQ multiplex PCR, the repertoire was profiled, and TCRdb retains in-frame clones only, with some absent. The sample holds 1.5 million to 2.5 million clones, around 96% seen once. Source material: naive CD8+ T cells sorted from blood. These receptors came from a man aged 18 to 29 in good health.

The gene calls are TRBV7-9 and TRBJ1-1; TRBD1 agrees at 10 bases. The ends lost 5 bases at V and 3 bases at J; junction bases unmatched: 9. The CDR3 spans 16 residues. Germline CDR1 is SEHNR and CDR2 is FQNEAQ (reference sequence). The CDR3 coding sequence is TGTGCCAGCAGCCGCGGACAGGGGGAGGAGGACACTGAAGCTTTCTTT. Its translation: CASSRGQGEEDTEAFF.

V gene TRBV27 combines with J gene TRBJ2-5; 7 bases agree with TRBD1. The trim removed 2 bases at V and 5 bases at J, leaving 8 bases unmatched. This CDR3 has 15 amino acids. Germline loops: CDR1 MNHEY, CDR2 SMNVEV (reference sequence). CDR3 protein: CASSLGQGERETQYF. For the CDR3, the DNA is TGTGCCAGCAGTTTAGGTCAGGGGGAGCGGGAGACCCAGTACTTC.

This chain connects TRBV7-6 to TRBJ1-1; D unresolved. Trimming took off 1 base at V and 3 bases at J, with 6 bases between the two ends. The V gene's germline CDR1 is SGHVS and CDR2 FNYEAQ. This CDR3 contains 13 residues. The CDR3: CASSLEQHTEAFF. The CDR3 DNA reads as TGTGCCAGCAGCTTAGAACAGCACACTGAAGCTTTCTTT. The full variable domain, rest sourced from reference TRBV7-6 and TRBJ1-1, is GAGVSQSPRYKVTKRGQDVALRCDPISGHVSLYWYRQALGQGPEFLTYFNYEAQQDKSGLPNDRFSAERPEGSISTLTIQRTEQRDSAMYRCASSLEQHTEAFFGQGTRLTVV.

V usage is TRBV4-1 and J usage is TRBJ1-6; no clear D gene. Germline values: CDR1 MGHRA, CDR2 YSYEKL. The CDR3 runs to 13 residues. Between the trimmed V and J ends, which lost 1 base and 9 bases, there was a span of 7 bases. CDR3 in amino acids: CASSQGQVSPLHF. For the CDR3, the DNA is TGCGCCAGCAGCCAAGGGCAAGTTTCACCCCTCCACTTT.

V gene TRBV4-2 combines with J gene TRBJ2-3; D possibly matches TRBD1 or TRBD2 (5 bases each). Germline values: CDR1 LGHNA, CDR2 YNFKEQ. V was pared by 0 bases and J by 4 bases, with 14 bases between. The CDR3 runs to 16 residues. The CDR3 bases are TGTGCCAGCAGCCAAGAGGGAGTGGGGGAAGCAGATACGCAGTATTTT. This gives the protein CASSQEGVGEADTQYF.

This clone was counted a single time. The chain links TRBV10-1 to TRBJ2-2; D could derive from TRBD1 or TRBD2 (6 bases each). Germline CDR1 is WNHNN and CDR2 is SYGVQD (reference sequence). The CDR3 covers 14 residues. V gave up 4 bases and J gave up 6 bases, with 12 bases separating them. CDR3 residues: CASSGLGGPGELFF. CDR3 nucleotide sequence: TGCGCCAGCAGTGGCCTTGGGGGGCCCGGGGAGCTGTTTTTT.

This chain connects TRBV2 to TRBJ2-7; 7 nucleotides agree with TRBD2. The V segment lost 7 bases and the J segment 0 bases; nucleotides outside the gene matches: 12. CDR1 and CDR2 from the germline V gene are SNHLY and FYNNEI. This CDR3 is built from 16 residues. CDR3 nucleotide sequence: TGTGCCAGCATTATGGGACTACCGAGGAGCTCCTACGAGCAGTACTTC. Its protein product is CASIMGLPRSSYEQYF.

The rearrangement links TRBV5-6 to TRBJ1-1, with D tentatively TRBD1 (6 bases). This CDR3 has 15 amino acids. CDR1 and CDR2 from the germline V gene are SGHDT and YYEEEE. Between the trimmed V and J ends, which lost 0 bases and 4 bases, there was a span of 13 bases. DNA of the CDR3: TGTGCCAGCAGCTTGGTGGGGGGCTTCTCCACTGAAGCTTTCTTT. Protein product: CASSLVGGFSTEAFF.

This chain's CDR3 is CAISESILGPEGTEAFF. CDR3 coding DNA: TGTGCCATCAGTGAGTCGATTTTGGGGCCTGAGGGGACTGAAGCTTTCTTT. This sequence joins TRBV10-3 and TRBJ1-1; a possible D gene is TRBD1 (5 bases). CDR1 is ENHRY and CDR2 is SYGVKD in the germline V gene. Trimming left V 0 bases short and J 5 bases short, with 19 bases between. This CDR3 spans 17 amino acids.

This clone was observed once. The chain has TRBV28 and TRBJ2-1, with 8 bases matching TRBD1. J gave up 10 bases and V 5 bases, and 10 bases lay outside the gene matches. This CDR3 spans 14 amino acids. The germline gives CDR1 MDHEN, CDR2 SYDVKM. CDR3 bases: TGTGCCAGCAGTCCCCGGACAGGGCTAGGGGAGCAGTTCTTC. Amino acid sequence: CASSPRTGLGEQFF.